This T cell receptor (beta chain) is from a study of T cells in tuberculosis. Study background: IGRA-negative adolescents, IGRA-positive adolescents with latent tuberculosis and adults with active tuberculosis formed this South African cohort.

The table lists this clone with a count of one. Measured with immunoSEQ multiplex PCR; TCRdb has only the in-frame clones, and not every one. Of under 40,000 clones in the sample, more than 85% are singletons; the top ten hold roughly 6.4%. This CDR3 spans 14 amino acids. With 5 bases clipped from V and 8 bases from J, the junction kept 7 bases outside the gene matches. Germline V gives CDR1 SGHRS, CDR2 YFSETQ. At study entry, adolescents had tuberculin skin tests and IGRA screening. This TCR came from a donor aged 5 to 30 with latent tuberculosis or without tuberculosis infection. The sequenced sample was PBMCs. V is TRBV5-1 and J is TRBJ1-4; 9 bases align to TRBD1. The CDR3: CASRPGTGPEKLFF. The CDR3 DNA reads as TGCGCCAGCAGGCCAGGGACAGGGCCCGAAAAACTGTTTTTT.